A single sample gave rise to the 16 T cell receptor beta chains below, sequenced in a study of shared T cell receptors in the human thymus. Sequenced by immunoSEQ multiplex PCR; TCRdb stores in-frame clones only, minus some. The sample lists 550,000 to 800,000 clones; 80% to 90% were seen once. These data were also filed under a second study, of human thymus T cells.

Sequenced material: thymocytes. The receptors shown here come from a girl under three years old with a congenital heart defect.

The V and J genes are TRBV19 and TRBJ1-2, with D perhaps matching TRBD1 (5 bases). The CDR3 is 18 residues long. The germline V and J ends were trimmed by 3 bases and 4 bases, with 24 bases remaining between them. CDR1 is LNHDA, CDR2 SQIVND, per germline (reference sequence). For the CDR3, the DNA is TGTGCCAGTAGTATCCGGAGGGGACGCCAGAGGACAAGCTATGGCTACACCTTC. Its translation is CASSIRRGRQRTSYGYTF.

This CDR3 reads CASSQVSGRGQPQHF. For the CDR3, the DNA is TGCGCCAGCAGCCAAGTTTCAGGGAGGGGTCAGCCCCAGCATTTT. J is TRBJ1-5 and V is TRBV4-1, with a tentative D call TRBD1 (5 bases). The germline gives CDR1 MGHRA, CDR2 YSYEKL. Deletions cut 1 base from V and 6 bases from J, with 13 bases between. The CDR3 runs to 15 residues.

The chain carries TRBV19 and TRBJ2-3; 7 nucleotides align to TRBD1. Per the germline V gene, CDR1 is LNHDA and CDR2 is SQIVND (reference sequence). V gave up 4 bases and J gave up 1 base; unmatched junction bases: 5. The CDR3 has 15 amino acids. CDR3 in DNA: TGTGCCAGTAGTAGCCGGGACAGAGGCACAGATACGCAGTATTTT. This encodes CASSSRDRGTDTQYF.

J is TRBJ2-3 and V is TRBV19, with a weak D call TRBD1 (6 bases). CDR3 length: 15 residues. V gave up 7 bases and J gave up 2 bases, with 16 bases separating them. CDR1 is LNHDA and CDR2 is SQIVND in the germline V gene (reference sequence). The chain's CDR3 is CASNDGTPTTDTQYF. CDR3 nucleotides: TGTGCCAGTAACGACGGGACACCGACCACAGATACGCAGTATTTT.

The CDR3 protein is CSAGRGRPLHF. DNA for the CDR3: TGCAGTGCTGGGCGTGGAAGGCCCCTCCACTTT. The V gene is TRBV20-1, the J gene TRBJ1-6, with D uncertain. Germline CDR1 DFQATT, CDR2 SNEGSKA (reference sequence). Trimming cost V 5 bases and J 13 bases, with 12 bases left between them. This CDR3 is built from 11 residues.

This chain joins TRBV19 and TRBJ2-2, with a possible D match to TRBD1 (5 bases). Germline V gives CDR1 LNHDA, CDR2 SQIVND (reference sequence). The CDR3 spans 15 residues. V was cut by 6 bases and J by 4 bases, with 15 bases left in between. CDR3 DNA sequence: TGTGCCAGTAGGCAGTCGAATCAGGGCACCGGGGAGCTGTTTTTT. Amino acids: CASRQSNQGTGELFF.

The CDR3 nucleotides read TGTGCCAGCAGCCCGACGGGGGATCACTACGAGCAGTACTTC. Translated, it gives CASSPTGDHYEQYF. This sequence joins TRBV5-6 and TRBJ2-7; TRBD2 might be the D (6 bases). The V and J ends lost 4 bases and 3 bases respectively, with 14 bases between them. The length of the CDR3 is 14 residues. The V gene's germline CDR1 is SGHDT and CDR2 YYEEEE.

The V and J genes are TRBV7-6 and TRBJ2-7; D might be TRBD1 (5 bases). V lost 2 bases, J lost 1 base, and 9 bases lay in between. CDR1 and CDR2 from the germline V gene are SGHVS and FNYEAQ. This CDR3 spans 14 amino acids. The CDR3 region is CASSLWGRSYEQYF. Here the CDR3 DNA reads TGTGCCAGCAGCTTATGGGGCAGGTCCTACGAGCAGTACTTC.

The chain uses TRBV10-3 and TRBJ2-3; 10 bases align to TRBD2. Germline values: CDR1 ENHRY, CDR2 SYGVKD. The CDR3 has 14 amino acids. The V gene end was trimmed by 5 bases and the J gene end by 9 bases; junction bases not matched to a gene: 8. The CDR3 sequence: CAISLKGTSETQYF. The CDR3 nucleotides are TGTGCCATCAGTTTGAAAGGGACTAGCGAGACGCAGTATTTT.

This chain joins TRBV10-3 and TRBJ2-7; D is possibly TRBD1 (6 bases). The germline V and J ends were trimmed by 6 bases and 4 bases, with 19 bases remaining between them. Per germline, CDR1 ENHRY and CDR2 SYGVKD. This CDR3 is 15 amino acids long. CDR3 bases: TGTGCCATCAGAAGAACAGGGTCAAATCGGTACGAGCAGTACTTC. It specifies CAIRRTGSNRYEQYF.

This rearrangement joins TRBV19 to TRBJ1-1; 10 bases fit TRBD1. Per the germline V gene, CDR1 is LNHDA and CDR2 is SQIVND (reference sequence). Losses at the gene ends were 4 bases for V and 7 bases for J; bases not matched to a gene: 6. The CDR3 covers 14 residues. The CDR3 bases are TGTGCCAGTAGTAAGCTGACAGGGGGCGTTGAAGCTTTCTTT. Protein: CASSKLTGGVEAFF.

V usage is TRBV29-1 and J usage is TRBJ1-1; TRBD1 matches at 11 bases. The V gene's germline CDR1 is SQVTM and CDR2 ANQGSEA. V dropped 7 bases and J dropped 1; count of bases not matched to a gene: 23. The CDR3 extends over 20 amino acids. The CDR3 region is CSARTPPGQGVKRANTEAFF. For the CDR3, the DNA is TGCAGCGCACGGACACCACCGGGACAGGGGGTGAAGAGGGCGAACACTGAAGCTTTCTTT.

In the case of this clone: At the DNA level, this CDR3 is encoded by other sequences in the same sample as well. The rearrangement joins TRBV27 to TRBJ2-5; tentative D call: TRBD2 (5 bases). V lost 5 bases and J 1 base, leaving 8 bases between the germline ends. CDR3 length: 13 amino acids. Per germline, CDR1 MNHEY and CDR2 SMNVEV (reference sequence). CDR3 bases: TGTGCCAGCAGTCTTCGGGGCCAAGAGACCCAGTACTTC. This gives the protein CASSLRGQETQYF.

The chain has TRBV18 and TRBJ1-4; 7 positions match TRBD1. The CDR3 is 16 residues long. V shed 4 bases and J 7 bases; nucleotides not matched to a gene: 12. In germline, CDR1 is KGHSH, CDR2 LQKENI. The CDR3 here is CASSRTDRARGEKLFF. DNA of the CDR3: TGTGCCAGCTCACGGACAGACAGGGCACGAGGTGAAAAACTGTTTTTT. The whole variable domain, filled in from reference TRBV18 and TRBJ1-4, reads NAGVMQNPRHLVRRRGQEARLRCSPMKGHSHVYWYRQLPEEGLKFMVYLQKENIIDESGMPKERFSAEFPKEGPSILRIQQVVRGDSAAYFCASSRTDRARGEKLFFGSGTQLSVL.

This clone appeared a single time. The CDR3 coding sequence is TGTGCCAGCAGTTTCGTGCGGGTTGTCGGCTCCTACGAGCAGTACTTC. Its protein is CASSFVRVVGSYEQYF. J is TRBJ2-7 and V is TRBV28; D might be TRBD2 (5 bases). The CDR3 sequence is 16 residues long. Germline CDR1 reads MDHEN; CDR2 reads SYDVKM. Trimming left V 3 bases short and J 0 bases short, with 15 bases between.

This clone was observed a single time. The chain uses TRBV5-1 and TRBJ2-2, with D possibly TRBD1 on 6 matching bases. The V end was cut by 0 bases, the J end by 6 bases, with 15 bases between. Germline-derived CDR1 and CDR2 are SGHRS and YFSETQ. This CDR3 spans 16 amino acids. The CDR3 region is CASSLVPGQSAGELFF. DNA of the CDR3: TGCGCCAGCAGCTTGGTACCGGGACAATCGGCCGGGGAGCTGTTTTTT. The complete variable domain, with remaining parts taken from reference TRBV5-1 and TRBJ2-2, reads KAGVTQTPRYLIKTRGQQVTLSCSPISGHRSVSWYQQTPGQGLQFLFEYFSETQRNKGNFPGRFSGRQFSNSRSEMNVSTLELGDSALYLCASSLVPGQSAGELFFGEGSRLTVL.